Below, one T cell receptor beta chain is given with its context. No antigen is known for it. The use of a sample-barcoded 5' primer and a J-beta primer mix characterized a second PCR of roughly 7 to 12 cycles. CDR3-containing paired-end reads numbered at least 2.5 million in each sample. TCRdb redid the calling of the 5' RACE reads with MiXCR, one entry per CDR3 protein. This sample has about 1,600,000 distinct CDR3 sequences; 42% occur once, and the top ten carry 7.9%. RNA extraction gave at least 5 micrograms of total RNA per sample. These data come from a study of blood T cells in healthy people across ages. The ends were cut back, 5 bases at V and 8 bases at J, with 23 bases in the middle. This CDR3 is built from 16 residues. Germline V gene sequence: CDR1 SGHTA, CDR2 FQGTGA. The study, taken as a whole, reports: With donor CMV status unknown, expanded clonotype changes were possibly confounded.

The V call is TRBV7-3, the J call TRBJ2-3, with a weak D call TRBD2 (7 bases). The clonotype comes from a woman between 18 and 30 years old in good health. The source material was blood. The CDR3 DNA is TGTGCCAGCAGCCTCTCGTCGGGGGGCGGGGCTGGTACGCAGTATTTT. Its translation: CASSLSSGGGAGTQYF.